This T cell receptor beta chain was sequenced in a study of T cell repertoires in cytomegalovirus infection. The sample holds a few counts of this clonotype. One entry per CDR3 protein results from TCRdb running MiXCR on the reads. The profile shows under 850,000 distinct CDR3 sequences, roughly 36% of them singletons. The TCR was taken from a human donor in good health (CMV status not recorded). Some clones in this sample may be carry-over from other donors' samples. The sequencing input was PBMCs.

CDR3 loop: CASSELAGGPVTQYF. The CDR3 coding sequence is TGTGCCAGCAGTGAACTAGCGGGGGGGCCGGTAACGCAGTATTTT. This chain connects TRBV2 to TRBJ2-3; 12 positions agree with TRBD2. V trimming: 2 bases; J trimming: 9 bases; junction bases outside the gene matches: 6. This CDR3 comprises 15 residues. CDR1 is SNHLY, CDR2 FYNNEI, per germline. The variable domain in full, completed from reference TRBV2 and TRBJ2-3, reads EPEVTQTPSHQVTQMGQEVILRCVPISNHLYFYWYRQILGQKVEFLVSFYNNEISEKSEIFDDQFSVERPDGSNFTLKIRSTKLEDSAMYFCASSELAGGPVTQYFGPGTRLTVL.